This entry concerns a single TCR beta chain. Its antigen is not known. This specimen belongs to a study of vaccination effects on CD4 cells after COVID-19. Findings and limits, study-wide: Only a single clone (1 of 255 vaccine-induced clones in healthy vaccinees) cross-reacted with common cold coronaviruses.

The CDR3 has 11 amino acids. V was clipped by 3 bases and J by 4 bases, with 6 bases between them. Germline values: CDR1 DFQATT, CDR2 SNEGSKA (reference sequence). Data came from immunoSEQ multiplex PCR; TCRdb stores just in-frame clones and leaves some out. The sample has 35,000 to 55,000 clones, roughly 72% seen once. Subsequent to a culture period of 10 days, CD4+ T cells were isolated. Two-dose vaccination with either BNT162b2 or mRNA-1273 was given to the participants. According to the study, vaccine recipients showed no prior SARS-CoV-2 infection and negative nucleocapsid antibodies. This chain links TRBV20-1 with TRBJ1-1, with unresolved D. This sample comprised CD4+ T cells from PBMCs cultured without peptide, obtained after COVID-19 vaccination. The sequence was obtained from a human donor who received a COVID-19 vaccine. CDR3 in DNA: TGCAGTGCTAGGAGGGTCACTGAAGCTTTCTTT. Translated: CSARRVTEAFF.